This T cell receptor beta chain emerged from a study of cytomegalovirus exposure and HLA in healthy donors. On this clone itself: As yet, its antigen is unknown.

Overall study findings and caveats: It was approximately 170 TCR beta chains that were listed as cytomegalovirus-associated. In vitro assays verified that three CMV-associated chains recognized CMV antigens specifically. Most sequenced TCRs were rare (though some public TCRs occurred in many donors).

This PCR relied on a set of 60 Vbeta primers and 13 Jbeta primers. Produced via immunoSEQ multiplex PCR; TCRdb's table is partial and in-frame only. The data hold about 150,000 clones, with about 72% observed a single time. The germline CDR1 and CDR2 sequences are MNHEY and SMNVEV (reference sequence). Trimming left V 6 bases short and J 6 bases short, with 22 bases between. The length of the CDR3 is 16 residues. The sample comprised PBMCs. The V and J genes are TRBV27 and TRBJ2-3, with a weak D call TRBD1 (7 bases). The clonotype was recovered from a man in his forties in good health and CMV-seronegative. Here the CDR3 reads CASSPGAAGGLDTQYF. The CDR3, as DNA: TGTGCCAGCAGCCCCGGAGCTGCAGGGGGGTTGGATACGCAGTATTTT.